This T cell receptor beta chain was observed in a study of blood T cell repertoires in COVID-19. About the study: Acute-phase and convalescent COVID-19 samples originated in the United States, Italy and Spain. Sample material is recorded as cDNA or gDNA derived from T cells, B-cell-depleted T cells, or PBMCs.

There are 13 residues in the CDR3. The germline V gene encodes CDR1 MNHEY and CDR2 SMNVEV (reference sequence). Trimming cost V 6 bases and J 6 bases; bases outside gene matches: 5. Only in-frame clones appear in the TCRdb table, and some are missing; sequencing was by immunoSEQ multiplex PCR. The data show about 200,000 clones, about nine tenths seen once. The origin of this receptor is a man aged 35 to 55 with acute or convalescent COVID-19. This chain connects TRBV27 to TRBJ2-3; 8 nucleotides line up with TRBD1. What was sequenced was peripheral blood. Here the CDR3 DNA reads TGTGCCAGCAGCCGCCAGGGGGCCGATACGCAGTATTTT. Translating it yields CASSRQGADTQYF.